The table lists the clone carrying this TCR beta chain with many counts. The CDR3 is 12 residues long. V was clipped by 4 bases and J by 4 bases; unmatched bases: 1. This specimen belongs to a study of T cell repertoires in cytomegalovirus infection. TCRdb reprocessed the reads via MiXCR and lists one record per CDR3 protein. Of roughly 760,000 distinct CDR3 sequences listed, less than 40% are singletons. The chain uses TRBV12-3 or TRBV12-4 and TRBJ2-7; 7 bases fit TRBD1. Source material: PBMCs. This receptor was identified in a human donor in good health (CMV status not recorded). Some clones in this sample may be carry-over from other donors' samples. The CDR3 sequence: CASSSTGYEQYF. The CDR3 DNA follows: TGTGCCAGCAGTTCGACAGGGTACGAGCAGTACTTC.